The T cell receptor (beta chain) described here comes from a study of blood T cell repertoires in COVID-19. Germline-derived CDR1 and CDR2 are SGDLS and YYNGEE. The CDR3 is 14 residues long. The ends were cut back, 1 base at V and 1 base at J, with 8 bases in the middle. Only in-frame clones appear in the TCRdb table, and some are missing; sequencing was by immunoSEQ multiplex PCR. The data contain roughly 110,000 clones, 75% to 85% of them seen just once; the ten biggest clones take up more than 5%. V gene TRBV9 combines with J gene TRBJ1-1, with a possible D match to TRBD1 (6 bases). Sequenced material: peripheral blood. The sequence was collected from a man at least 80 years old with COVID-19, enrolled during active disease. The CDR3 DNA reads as TGTGCCAGCAGCGTAATGGGACAGAACACTGAAGCTTTCTTT. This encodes CASSVMGQNTEAFF. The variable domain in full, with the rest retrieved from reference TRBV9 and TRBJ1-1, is DSGVTQTPKHLITATGQRVTLRCSPRSGDLSVYWYQQSLDQGLQFLIQYYNGEERAKGNILERFSAQQFPDLHSELNLSSLELGDSALYFCASSVMGQNTEAFFGQGTRLTVV.